This T cell receptor (beta chain) was observed in a study of patients and donors after allogeneic stem cell transplantation. TCRdb itself ran the RT-PCR reads through MiXCR, one entry per CDR3 protein. The sample consists of about 200,000 distinct CDR3 sequences, 40% to 45% of them appearing once. This TCR was recovered from a human donor who was either an allogeneic HSCT recipient or a stem cell or donor lymphocyte infusion donor (not recorded which). It is not recorded whose cells these are; they may come from a transplant donor. What was sequenced was blood, either unsorted or a sorted T cell fraction (not recorded which).

The CDR3 is CASTGQAVSGANVLTF. CDR3 bases: TGTGCCAGCACGGGACAGGCCGTCTCTGGGGCCAACGTCCTGACTTTC. This rearrangement joins TRBV5-6 to TRBJ2-6, with TRBD1 matching over 8 bases. This CDR3 comprises 16 residues. The germline V gene encodes CDR1 SGHDT and CDR2 YYEEEE. V dropped 6 bases and J dropped 0; count of bases not matched to a gene: 5. The full variable domain, completed using reference TRBV5-6 and TRBJ2-6, is DAGVTQSPTHLIKTRGQQVTLRCSPKSGHDTVSWYQQALGQGPQFIFQYYEEEERQRGNFPDRFSGHQFPNYSSELNVNALLLGDSALYLCASTGQAVSGANVLTFGAGSRLTVL.